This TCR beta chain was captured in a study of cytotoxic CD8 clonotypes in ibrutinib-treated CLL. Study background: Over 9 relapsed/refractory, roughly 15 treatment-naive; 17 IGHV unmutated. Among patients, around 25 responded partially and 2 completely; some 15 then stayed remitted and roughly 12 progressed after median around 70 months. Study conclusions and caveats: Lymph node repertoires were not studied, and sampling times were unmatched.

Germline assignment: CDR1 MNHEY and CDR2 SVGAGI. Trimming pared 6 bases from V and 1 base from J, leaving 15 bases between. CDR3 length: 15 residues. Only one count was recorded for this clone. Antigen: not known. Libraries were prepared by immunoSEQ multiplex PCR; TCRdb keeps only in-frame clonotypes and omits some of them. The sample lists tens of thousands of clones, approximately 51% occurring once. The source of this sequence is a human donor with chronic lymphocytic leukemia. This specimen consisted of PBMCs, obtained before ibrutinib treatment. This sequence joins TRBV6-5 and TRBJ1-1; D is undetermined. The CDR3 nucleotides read TGTGCCAGCAGCCACGCATTCGTGAGGAACACTGAAGCTTTCTTT. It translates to CASSHAFVRNTEAFF.